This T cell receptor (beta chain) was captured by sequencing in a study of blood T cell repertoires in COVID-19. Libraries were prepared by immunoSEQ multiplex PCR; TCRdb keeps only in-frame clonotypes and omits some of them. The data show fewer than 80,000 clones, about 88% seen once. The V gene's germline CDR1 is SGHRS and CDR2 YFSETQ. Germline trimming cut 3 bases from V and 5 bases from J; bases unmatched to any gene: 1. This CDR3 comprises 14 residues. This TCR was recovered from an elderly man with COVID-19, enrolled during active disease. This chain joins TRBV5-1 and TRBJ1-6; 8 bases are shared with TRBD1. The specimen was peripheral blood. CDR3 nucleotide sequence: TGCGCCAGCAGCTCGGACAGGGATAATTCACCCCTCCACTTT. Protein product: CASSSDRDNSPLHF.